The 30 T cell receptor beta chains below were found in one sample sequenced in a study of control samples from healthy donors and cancer patients (dated by TCRdb to 2019 to 2021). The library was prepared using the immunoSEQ multiplex PCR assay. The source is immuneACCESS, and TCRdb retained only in-frame sequences with V and J called. Part of the clones is not carried over; for the studies checked, unresolved V genes explain less than half of this, and the remainder is unexplained. The sample profile shows about 150,000 clones; 94% of them were found once. In total, the top ten clones hold 8.5% of the sample. Sequencing was performed on blood. All receptors come from a woman aged 35 to 49 in good health.

The V gene is TRBV10-3, the J gene TRBJ1-1, with D uncertain. CDR1 and CDR2 from the germline V gene are ENHRY and SYGVKD. The CDR3 is 17 amino acids. Trimming removed 0 bases from V and 5 bases from J, with 19 bases in between. The CDR3 region is CAISESALASLETEAFF. Here the CDR3 DNA reads TGTGCCATCAGTGAGTCAGCGTTGGCCAGTCTGGAAACTGAAGCTTTCTTT.

J is TRBJ1-1 and V is TRBV18; D call uncertain. V was cut by 4 bases and J by 5 bases, with 23 bases left in between. This CDR3 has 17 amino acids. CDR1 and CDR2 from the germline V gene are KGHSH and LQKENI. The CDR3 DNA follows: TGTGCCAGCTCACTAAGGACGGACGGGAGCGCATTGACTGAAGCTTTCTTT. Translated: CASSLRTDGSALTEAFF.

CDR3 loop: CASSLNNSPLHF. In nucleotides, the CDR3 is TGTGCCAGCAGCTTAAACAATTCACCCCTCCACTTT. V is TRBV11-3 and J is TRBJ1-6; D call uncertain. The V end was cut by 2 bases, the J end by 7 bases, with 3 bases between. CDR1 SGHNT and CDR2 YENEEA come from the germline V gene. The CDR3 is made up of 12 amino acids. Together with reference TRBV11-3 and TRBJ1-6, the CDR3 gives the full variable domain: EAGVVQSPRYKIIEKKQPVAFWCNPISGHNTLYWYLQNLGQGPELLIRYENEEAVDDSQLPKDRFSAERLKGVDSTLKIQPAELGDSAVYLCASSLNNSPLHFGNGTRLTVT.

V and J are TRBV3-1 (or the pseudogene TRBV3-2) and TRBJ2-2; 7 bases are a match to TRBD2. V lost 6 bases to trimming and J lost 4 bases; unmatched junction nucleotides: 8. The CDR3 is 15 residues long. Germline CDR1 reads LGHDT; CDR2 reads YNNKEL (reference sequence). The CDR3 region is CASSPPAGITGELFF. Written as DNA, the CDR3 is TGTGCCAGCAGTCCCCCAGCGGGGATCACCGGGGAGCTGTTTTTT.

A remark on this clone: Its ends do not fully match the called genes, so a read error is possible. The chain recombines TRBV7-7 with TRBJ2-5; D unclear. The V gene's germline CDR1 is SSHAT and CDR2 FNYEAQ (reference sequence). This CDR3 has 13 residues. CDR3 protein: CASSSGSRWTQYF. Written as DNA, the CDR3 is TGTGCTAGCAGCTCCGGAAGTCGGTGGACCCAGTACTTC.

This sequence joins TRBV25-1 and TRBJ2-7, with TRBD1 as a possible D gene (6 bases). The CDR3 spans 13 residues. CDR1 is MGHDK, CDR2 SYGVNS, per germline. Trimming pared 2 bases from V and 4 bases from J, leaving 9 bases between. CDR3 coding DNA: TGTGCCAGCAGTGAAGAACAGGGATACGAGCAGTACTTC. As protein: CASSEEQGYEQYF.

This chain links TRBV18 with TRBJ1-2, with TRBD1 identical over 7 bases. V trimming: 3 bases; J trimming: 3 bases; junction bases outside the gene matches: 10. CDR1 is KGHSH and CDR2 is LQKENI in the germline V gene. The CDR3 is 16 residues long. The DNA of the CDR3 is TGTGCCAGCTCACCGATCGGGACAGACTCCCACTATGGCTACACCTTC. Translated, it gives CASSPIGTDSHYGYTF.

This clone was detected only once. The rearrangement joins TRBV19 to TRBJ1-5; D remains unclear. The CDR3 sequence is 16 residues long. Trimming took 3 bases from V and 1 from J, leaving 13 bases between them. Germline V gives CDR1 LNHDA, CDR2 SQIVND (reference sequence). CDR3: CASSISAVTSNQPQHF. The CDR3 nucleotides are TGTGCCAGTAGTATTTCGGCAGTCACAAGCAATCAGCCCCAGCATTTT. The full variable domain, completed using reference TRBV19 and TRBJ1-5, is DGGITQSPKYLFRKEGQNVTLSCEQNLNHDAMYWYRQDPGQGLRLIYYSQIVNDFQKGDIAEGYSVSREKKESFPLTVTSAQKNPTAFYLCASSISAVTSNQPQHFGDGTRLSIL.

The rearrangement links TRBV19 to TRBJ1-3; tentatively, D is TRBD1 (5 bases). V lost 6 bases and J lost 4, with 19 bases in between. The CDR3 consists of 16 residues. Germline CDR1 reads LNHDA; CDR2 reads SQIVND (reference sequence). The CDR3 sequence is CASSPTTGASGNTIYF. DNA for the CDR3: TGTGCCAGTAGCCCGACTACCGGGGCAAGCGGAAACACCATATATTTT.

The chain links TRBV11-2 to TRBJ2-5; 8 bases are a match to TRBD1. The V segment lost 5 bases and the J segment 5 bases; nucleotides outside the gene matches: 10. Germline lookup yields CDR1 SGHAT and CDR2 FQNNGV. The CDR3 length is 15 residues. The DNA of the CDR3 is TGTGCCAGCAGCATGTCACAGGGGGGCGGGGAGACCCAGTACTTC. Amino acids: CASSMSQGGGETQYF.

The J gene is TRBJ1-1, the V gene TRBV19; D is perhaps TRBD1 (5 bases). Germline lookup yields CDR1 LNHDA and CDR2 SQIVND (reference sequence). CDR3 length: 14 residues. V shed 7 bases and J shed 8 bases, with 20 bases lying between them. CDR3 sequence (DNA): TGTGCCAGTACCCACCAGGACACCCAGCCGGAAGCTTTCTTT. This sequence encodes CASTHQDTQPEAFF.

This rearrangement joins TRBV7-9 to TRBJ1-5; 10 nucleotides agree with TRBD1. Germline V lookup: CDR1 SEHNR, CDR2 FQNEAQ (reference sequence). CDR3 length: 15 residues. The V segment lost 4 bases and the J segment 3 bases; nucleotides outside the gene matches: 3. The CDR3 sequence is CASSSGTGDNQPQHF. CDR3 sequence (DNA): TGTGCCAGCAGCTCCGGGACAGGGGACAATCAGCCCCAGCATTTT.

The gene calls are TRBV10-2 and TRBJ1-6; D remains ambiguous. This CDR3 has 11 residues. From germline, CDR1 is WSHSY and CDR2 SAAADI. The V gene lost 4 bases and the J gene lost 8 bases, with 3 bases spanning the gap. The CDR3 is CASSGYSPLHF. The CDR3 DNA reads TGCGCCAGCAGTGGTTATTCACCCCTCCACTTT.

CDR3 in amino acids: CASSLAASGSFDEQYF. CDR3 DNA sequence: TGTGCCAGCAGCTTAGCGGCTAGCGGGAGTTTTGACGAGCAGTACTTC. The rearrangement links TRBV7-2 to TRBJ2-7; 10 positions agree with TRBD2. This CDR3 is 16 amino acids long. J lost 5 bases, V lost 0 bases, and 7 bases had no gene match. Germline CDR1 reads SGHTA; CDR2 reads FQGNSA.

This chain uses TRBV29-1 with TRBJ1-1; TRBD1 is a possible D gene (5 bases). CDR1 is SQVTM, CDR2 ANQGSEA, per germline. The CDR3 consists of 13 residues. The germline V and J ends were trimmed by 3 bases and 2 bases, with 10 bases remaining between them. CDR3 amino acids: CSVEGQTNTEAFF. The CDR3, as DNA: TGCAGCGTTGAGGGGCAGACTAACACTGAAGCTTTCTTT.

The chain employs TRBV7-2 and TRBJ2-1, with D maybe TRBD1 (5 bases). CDR1 is SGHTA, CDR2 FQGNSA, per germline. Deletions cut 1 base from V and 4 bases from J, with 11 bases between. The CDR3 is 15 amino acids. The CDR3 spells CASSLVGAGYNEQFF. The CDR3 coding sequence is TGTGCCAGCAGCTTAGTTGGGGCAGGGTACAATGAGCAGTTCTTC.

This chain connects TRBV4-2 to TRBJ1-2; 8 nucleotides match TRBD1. J gave up 4 bases and V 4 bases, and 17 bases lay outside the gene matches. The germline CDR1 and CDR2 sequences are LGHNA and YNFKEQ. This CDR3 is 18 amino acids long. CDR3 region: CASSPLDIKRQGLYGYTF. CDR3 bases: TGTGCCAGCAGCCCGCTCGACATTAAACGACAGGGGCTCTATGGCTACACCTTC.

This CDR3 is CASSIPRTVDYGYTF. The CDR3 nucleotides are TGTGCCAGTAGTATACCACGGACAGTGGACTATGGCTACACCTTC. This sequence joins TRBV19 and TRBJ1-2, with a possible D match to TRBD1 (6 bases). The CDR3 consists of 15 residues. Germline V gene data show CDR1 as LNHDA and CDR2 as SQIVND (reference sequence). Trimming cost V 2 bases and J 3 bases, with 13 bases left between them.

The genes are TRBV19 and TRBJ2-2; D is unclear. Germline V lookup: CDR1 LNHDA, CDR2 SQIVND (reference sequence). Trimming cost V 6 bases and J 3 bases, with 8 bases left between them. CDR3 size: 13 residues. CDR3 coding DNA: TGTGCCAGTAGGTTGGTCGACACCGGGGAGCTGTTTTTT. This encodes CASRLVDTGELFF.

The CDR3 DNA follows: TGCGCCAGCAGCCCGGGGCGGGGGTACCTAACTAATGAAAAACTGTTTTTT. Protein product: CASSPGRGYLTNEKLFF. The chain employs TRBV4-3 and TRBJ1-4, with a weak D call TRBD1 (5 bases). Germline V gene data show CDR1 as LGHNA and CDR2 as YSLEER. CDR3 size: 17 residues. Trimming removed 4 bases from V and 1 base from J, with 16 bases in between.

The rearrangement joins TRBV18 to TRBJ2-1, with 8 bases that match TRBD2. V gave up 3 bases and J gave up 4 bases; unmatched junction bases: 11. This CDR3 spans 17 amino acids. The germline gives CDR1 KGHSH, CDR2 LQKENI. The CDR3 spells CASSPPSLAGGYNEQFF. CDR3 in DNA: TGTGCCAGCTCACCGCCTAGTTTGGCGGGGGGTTACAATGAGCAGTTCTTC. The full variable domain, rest sourced from reference TRBV18 and TRBJ2-1, is NAGVMQNPRHLVRRRGQEARLRCSPMKGHSHVYWYRQLPEEGLKFMVYLQKENIIDESGMPKERFSAEFPKEGPSILRIQQVVRGDSAAYFCASSPPSLAGGYNEQFFGPGTRLTVL.

This chain connects TRBV6-5 to TRBJ2-4, with no clear D. Trimming cost V 6 bases and J 5 bases, with 8 bases left between them. Germline V gene data show CDR1 as MNHEY and CDR2 as SVGAGI. The CDR3 is made up of 12 amino acids. CDR3 residues: CASRNPENIQYF. CDR3 nucleotide sequence: TGTGCCAGCAGGAACCCTGAAAACATTCAGTACTTC.

About this clone itself: The sample has other DNA sequences that encode this CDR3 too. The gene calls are TRBV6-5 and TRBJ1-1, with D unclear. Trimming left V 0 bases short and J 0 bases short, with 8 bases between. Germline-derived CDR1 and CDR2 are MNHEY and SVGAGI. The CDR3 contains 15 residues. Written as DNA, the CDR3 is TGTGCCAGCAGTTACTCGAAGGCCTTGAACACTGAAGCTTTCTTT. Its protein is CASSYSKALNTEAFF.

The V call is TRBV7-2, the J call TRBJ2-7; D remains ambiguous. Germline lookup yields CDR1 SGHTA and CDR2 FQGNSA. Trimming left V 5 bases short and J 4 bases short, with 6 bases between. CDR3 length: 11 residues. CDR3 nucleotides: TGTGCCAGCAGCCGCCGTTACGAGCAGTACTTC. It yields the protein CASSRRYEQYF.

The V gene is TRBV2, the J gene TRBJ2-5; D remains unclear. Deletions cut 9 bases from V and 1 base from J, with 15 bases between. Germline values: CDR1 SNHLY, CDR2 FYNNEI. CDR3 size: 14 residues. CDR3 bases: TGTGCCAGTGACCCCTTCCTAGTCCAAGAGACCCAGTACTTC. Protein product: CASDPFLVQETQYF.

This chain links TRBV9 with TRBJ2-5; TRBD2 agrees at 8 bases. From germline, CDR1 is SGDLS and CDR2 YYNGEE. There are 16 residues in the CDR3. V lost 4 bases, J lost 4 bases, and 12 bases stayed unmatched. CDR3 region: CASSTRTSIDIETQYF. The CDR3, as DNA: TGTGCCAGCAGCACAAGGACTAGCATTGATATAGAGACCCAGTACTTC.

The V gene is TRBV7-2, the J gene TRBJ1-1, with a weak D call TRBD1 (5 bases). V dropped 4 bases and J dropped 3 bases, with 18 bases sitting between them. CDR1 and CDR2 (germline): SGHTA, FQGNSA. This CDR3 region has 16 residues. CDR3 amino acids: CASSSAGRAGYTEAFF. The CDR3 DNA follows: TGTGCCAGCAGCTCAGCAGGCAGGGCAGGCTACACTGAAGCTTTCTTT.

The chain carries TRBV11-2 and TRBJ2-5; D remains unclear. Germline assignment: CDR1 SGHAT and CDR2 FQNNGV. The CDR3 is 11 residues long. Deletions cut 5 bases from V and 4 bases from J, with 5 bases between. Here the CDR3 DNA reads TGTGCCAGCAGCCCGAGAGAGACCCAGTACTTC. Its translation is CASSPRETQYF.

The rearrangement links TRBV7-9 to TRBJ2-7; 9 nucleotides align to TRBD2. CDR1 SEHNR and CDR2 FQNEAQ come from the germline V gene (reference sequence). The CDR3 is 15 residues long. J lost 3 bases, V lost 1 base, and 4 bases had no gene match. In DNA, the CDR3 is TGTGCCAGCAGCTTAGTGGGACTAGCAGGCTACGAGCAGTACTTC. Translation: CASSLVGLAGYEQYF.

The J gene is TRBJ2-1, the V gene TRBV9, with 11 positions matching TRBD2. The germline CDR1 and CDR2 sequences are SGDLS and YYNGEE. V shed 7 bases, J shed 7 bases, and the junction held 13 bases outside the gene matches. The CDR3 totals 16 residues. The CDR3 DNA follows: TGTGCCAGCTCCTCCCCACTAGCGGGGGAGAAGAATGAGCAGTTCTTC. Translating it yields CASSSPLAGEKNEQFF. Full variable domain (remainder filled in from reference TRBV9 and TRBJ2-1): DSGVTQTPKHLITATGQRVTLRCSPRSGDLSVYWYQQSLDQGLQFLIQYYNGEERAKGNILERFSAQQFPDLHSELNLSSLELGDSALYFCASSSPLAGEKNEQFFGPGTRLTVL.